Shown below are 32 T cell receptor beta chains from a single sample sequenced in a study of blood T cell repertoires in COVID-19. Produced via immunoSEQ multiplex PCR; TCRdb's table is partial and in-frame only. The sample includes about 250,000 clones, about 85% of them seen just once. Material: peripheral blood. The receptors originated from an elderly woman with acute or convalescent COVID-19.

The chain couples TRBV3-1 (or the pseudogene TRBV3-2) to TRBJ2-7, with 8 bases fitting TRBD1. The germline V gene encodes CDR1 LGHDT and CDR2 YNNKEL (reference sequence). V was clipped by 3 bases and J by 5 bases; unmatched bases: 6. CDR3 length: 14 amino acids. The chain's CDR3 is CASSHQGAHNEQYF. CDR3 coding DNA: TGTGCCAGCAGCCATCAGGGGGCGCATAACGAGCAGTACTTC.

CDR3 sequence (DNA): TGCGCCAGCACGGAAGGGACACTCTCTGGAAACACCATATATTTT. Protein: CASTEGTLSGNTIYF. V and J are TRBV5-1 and TRBJ1-3; D may be TRBD1 (6 bases). The V end was cut by 6 bases, the J end by 0 bases, with 13 bases between. The CDR3 loop spans 15 amino acids. The germline gives CDR1 SGHRS, CDR2 YFSETQ.

This sequence joins TRBV5-1 and TRBJ1-5; the D gene is possibly TRBD1 (5 bases). This CDR3 contains 14 residues. Germline CDR1 reads SGHRS; CDR2 reads YFSETQ. V was shortened by 0 bases and J by 7 bases, with 11 bases between the two germline ends. In DNA, the CDR3 is TGCGCCAGCAGCTTGGGAGGGGAGGACCAGCCCCAGCATTTT. Translated: CASSLGGEDQPQHF.

This chain links TRBV20-1 with TRBJ1-2; no reliable D call. The CDR3 covers 11 residues. Trimming stripped 6 bases from V and 4 bases from J, with 9 bases between. CDR1 DFQATT and CDR2 SNEGSKA come from the germline V gene (reference sequence). The CDR3 is CSAANFYGYTF. The CDR3 DNA follows: TGCAGTGCCGCGAACTTCTATGGCTACACCTTC.

This chain uses TRBV5-3 with TRBJ1-2; 7 positions match TRBD1. TRBV5-3 is filed as an ORF, its function uncertain. Unmatched junction bases numbered 7, after V lost 5 bases and J lost 3 bases. The length of the CDR3 is 14 residues. The CDR3 here is CARRPTGTDYGYTF. CDR3 coding DNA: TGTGCCAGAAGGCCGACCGGGACAGACTATGGCTACACCTTC.

This chain uses TRBV18 with TRBJ2-7; 11 bases map to TRBD1. The junction had 10 bases not matched to a gene; V was cut back by 1 base and J by 5 bases. CDR3 length: 17 amino acids. Germline V CDR1 and CDR2: KGHSH, LQKENI. The CDR3 reads CASSPLSPGTGGNEQYF. The DNA for the CDR3 is TGTGCCAGCTCACCACTGAGTCCCGGGACAGGGGGTAACGAGCAGTACTTC.

This chain uses TRBV6-5 with TRBJ2-3, with D hard to call. Germline V gives CDR1 MNHEY, CDR2 SVGAGI. V lost 6 bases to trimming and J lost 0 bases, with 7 bases between them. The CDR3 runs to 13 residues. CDR3 sequence (DNA): TGTGCCAGCAGGGTAACTAGCACAGATACGCAGTATTTT. It encodes CASRVTSTDTQYF.

The chain recombines TRBV3-1 (or the pseudogene TRBV3-2) with TRBJ1-4, with D unresolved. This CDR3 region has 13 residues. With 0 bases removed from V and 8 bases from J, the gap between germline ends came to 7 bases. In germline, CDR1 is LGHDT, CDR2 YNNKEL (reference sequence). The CDR3 here is CASSQDLGEKLFF. For the CDR3, the DNA is TGTGCCAGCAGCCAAGATCTTGGCGAAAAACTGTTTTTT.

This clone appeared once. This chain links TRBV19 with TRBJ1-1; no clear D. Trimming took 3 bases from V and 3 from J, leaving 8 bases between them. The CDR3 extends over 13 amino acids. Germline-derived CDR1 and CDR2 are LNHDA and SQIVND (reference sequence). CDR3 amino acids: CASSINVYTEAFF. The CDR3 nucleotides read TGTGCCAGTAGTATTAATGTGTACACTGAAGCTTTCTTT.

The rearrangement uses TRBV6-5 and TRBJ2-5; 10 nucleotides agree with TRBD2. Trimming at V came to 6 bases and at J to 2 bases, leaving 6 bases not matched to a gene. This CDR3 contains 15 residues. Germline assignment: CDR1 MNHEY and CDR2 SVGAGI. This chain's CDR3 is CASRGAAGGQETQYF. The CDR3 DNA follows: TGTGCCAGCAGGGGTGCAGCGGGGGGGCAAGAGACCCAGTACTTC.

The chain combines TRBV6-2 or TRBV6-3 with TRBJ1-5; 7 bases map to TRBD1. Germline CDR1 is MNHEY and CDR2 is SVGEGT. The CDR3 totals 17 residues. The ends lost 2 bases at V and 4 bases at J; junction bases unmatched: 11. The CDR3 region is CASSYPAGTEQNQPQHF. CDR3 DNA sequence: TGTGCCAGCAGTTACCCCGCGGGGACAGAGCAGAATCAGCCCCAGCATTTT.

This chain connects TRBV19 to TRBJ1-1; maybe TRBD1 (6 bases). This CDR3 has 17 residues. The V gene's germline CDR1 is LNHDA and CDR2 SQIVND (reference sequence). Trimming pared 5 bases from V and 1 base from J, leaving 20 bases between. Here the CDR3 DNA reads TGTGCCAGTAGTCCCTCTCAAGGGGGGGGCAGGAACACTGAAGCTTTCTTT. This gives the protein CASSPSQGGGRNTEAFF. Full variable domain (missing parts from reference TRBV19 and TRBJ1-1): DGGITQSPKYLFRKEGQNVTLSCEQNLNHDAMYWYRQDPGQGLRLIYYSQIVNDFQKGDIAEGYSVSREKKESFPLTVTSAQKNPTAFYLCASSPSQGGGRNTEAFFGQGTRLTVV.

This clone showed up just once. An end of the junction does not agree with germline; a read error may underlie this. The DNA for the CDR3 is TGTGCCAGCAGTGACGAAGAGGCCTACAATTCACCCCTCCACTTT. Amino acids: CASSDEEAYNSPLHF. This chain uses TRBV2 with TRBJ1-6; D remains ambiguous. CDR1 and CDR2 (germline): SNHLY, FYNNEI. The length of the CDR3 is 15 residues.

The chain links TRBV5-1 to TRBJ2-2, with D perhaps matching TRBD2 (5 bases). Germline-derived CDR1 and CDR2 are SGHRS and YFSETQ. This CDR3 has 14 amino acids. Trimming removed 3 bases at V and 0 bases at J, with 6 bases between. CDR3 coding DNA: TGCGCCAGCAGCTGGAGGCCGAACACCGGGGAGCTGTTTTTT. This translates into CASSWRPNTGELFF.

The V gene is TRBV3-1 (or the pseudogene TRBV3-2), the J gene TRBJ1-1, with D possibly TRBD1 on 5 matching bases. The V and J ends lost 1 base and 12 bases respectively, with 24 bases between them. The CDR3 sequence is 16 residues long. CDR1 is LGHDT, CDR2 YNNKEL, per germline (reference sequence). The CDR3 DNA reads as TGTGCCAGCAGCCAAGCTGGGGCCCTCGGAACACAGGAGTCTTTCTTT. Translated: CASSQAGALGTQESFF.

About this clone itself: Mismatch with germline at one junction end may stem from a read error. The V call is TRBV5-1, the J call TRBJ2-5, with 8 bases that match TRBD1. This CDR3 comprises 15 residues. CDR1 SGHRS and CDR2 YFSETQ come from the germline V gene. CDR3 DNA sequence: TGCGCCAGCAGCCGACCGGACAGGGACCATGAGACCCAGTACTTC. It encodes CASSRPDRDHETQYF.

The rearrangement joins TRBV6-6 to TRBJ2-2, with 12 bases identical to TRBD2. This CDR3 contains 19 residues. V was clipped by 6 bases and J by 2 bases; unmatched bases: 13. The germline V gene encodes CDR1 MNHNY and CDR2 SVGAGI (reference sequence). In nucleotides, the CDR3 is TGTGCCAGCAGACGACTAGCGGGAGCGAGCCTCATTAACACCGGGGAGCTGTTTTTT. Its protein is CASRRLAGASLINTGELFF.

J is TRBJ2-5 and V is TRBV7-9; D uncertain. Germline assignment: CDR1 SEHNR and CDR2 FQNEAQ (reference sequence). This CDR3 contains 12 residues. The ends were cut back, 4 bases at V and 2 bases at J, with 5 bases in the middle. CDR3 DNA: TGTGCCAGCAGCTACGGTCAAGAGACCCAGTACTTC. It codes for CASSYGQETQYF.

CDR3 nucleotide sequence: TGTGCCAGCTCACCACCGTCTAGCGCAGATACGCAGTATTTT. Protein sequence: CASSPPSSADTQYF. The V and J genes are TRBV18 and TRBJ2-3; perhaps TRBD2 as D (6 bases). The CDR3 loop spans 14 amino acids. Trimming left V 0 bases short and J 4 bases short, with 8 bases between. The germline V gene has CDR1 KGHSH and CDR2 LQKENI.

This chain connects TRBV4-1 to TRBJ1-1, with D possibly being TRBD1 (6 bases). The CDR3 covers 19 residues. Germline-derived CDR1 and CDR2 are MGHRA and YSYEKL. With 4 bases removed from V and 0 bases from J, the gap between germline ends came to 24 bases. The chain's CDR3 is CASSRRRGGGLPMNTEAFF. In DNA form, the CDR3 reads TGCGCCAGCAGCCGCCGTCGTGGGGGGGGGCTTCCAATGAACACTGAAGCTTTCTTT.

The chain links TRBV7-8 to TRBJ2-2; 11 nucleotides align to TRBD2. Germline V gene data show CDR1 as SGHVS and CDR2 as FQNEAQ. J was trimmed by 5 bases and V by 0 bases; bases with no gene match: 11. The CDR3 is made up of 19 amino acids. The CDR3 bases are TGTGCCAGCAGCTTAGCGGTGTGGATAGCGGGGGGGCAAACCGGGGAGCTGTTTTTT. Translating it yields CASSLAVWIAGGQTGELFF.

This chain connects TRBV19 to TRBJ2-2; no definite D call. Germline CDR1 LNHDA, CDR2 SQIVND (reference sequence). The CDR3 loop spans 14 amino acids. V lost 6 bases and J 5 bases, leaving 13 bases between the germline ends. The chain's CDR3 is CASREQHGTGELFF. The DNA for the CDR3 is TGTGCCAGTAGAGAGCAGCACGGGACCGGGGAGCTGTTTTTT.

The rearrangement uses TRBV5-5 and TRBJ2-1, with TRBD2 identical over 12 bases. The CDR3 extends over 16 amino acids. Germline assignment: CDR1 SGHKS and CDR2 YYEKEE (reference sequence). J gave up 6 bases and V 4 bases, and 8 bases lay outside the gene matches. DNA for the CDR3: TGTGCCAGCAGCCTCTCGACTAGCGGGAGTCGCAATGAGCAGTTCTTC. Translated: CASSLSTSGSRNEQFF.

The chain employs TRBV4-1 and TRBJ2-3; D remains ambiguous. The germline V gene encodes CDR1 MGHRA and CDR2 YSYEKL. V was trimmed by 4 bases and J by 6 bases, leaving 8 bases between them. The length of the CDR3 is 12 residues. CDR3 DNA sequence: TGCGCCAGCAGCCCCCCAGCGGATACGCAGTATTTT. Translating it yields CASSPPADTQYF.

The table lists this clone with a count of one. The CDR3 reads CASSTGRLSEQYF. CDR3 in DNA: TGTGCCAGTAGTACAGGAAGGCTGTCCGAGCAGTACTTC. The chain couples TRBV19 to TRBJ2-7; D uncertain. This CDR3 has 13 residues. Per the germline V gene, CDR1 is LNHDA and CDR2 is SQIVND (reference sequence). With 4 bases removed from V and 6 bases from J, the gap between germline ends came to 13 bases.

CDR3 loop: CASSEGTSGGAGELFF. The CDR3 DNA reads TGTGCCAGCAGCGAAGGGACTAGCGGGGGAGCCGGGGAGCTGTTTTTT. The chain links TRBV11-2 to TRBJ2-2; 14 bases align to TRBD2. CDR1 and CDR2 (germline): SGHAT, FQNNGV. This CDR3 spans 16 amino acids. With V trimmed by 5 bases and J by 6 bases, 5 bases remained unmatched.

The genes are TRBV5-1 and TRBJ2-3, with TRBD2 matching 12 bases. CDR1 and CDR2 (germline): SGHRS, YFSETQ. With V trimmed by 0 bases and J by 8 bases, 7 bases remained unmatched. CDR3 length: 16 residues. CDR3 bases: TGCGCCAGCAGCTTGGAACTAGCGGGGGGCTGGGGTACGCAGTATTTT. Protein: CASSLELAGGWGTQYF.

The table lists this clone with a count of one. The J gene is TRBJ2-6, the V gene TRBV18; D perhaps matches TRBD2 (5 bases). Looked up from germline, CDR1 is KGHSH and CDR2 is LQKENI. The V gene lost 2 bases and the J gene lost 2 bases, with 13 bases spanning the gap. The CDR3 runs 17 residues. CDR3 nucleotide sequence: TGTGCCAGCTCACCATCGTTTAGCGTCGCTGGGGCCAACGTCCTGACTTTC. This codes for CASSPSFSVAGANVLTF. Combining the CDR3 with reference TRBV18 and TRBJ2-6 gives the whole variable domain NAGVMQNPRHLVRRRGQEARLRCSPMKGHSHVYWYRQLPEEGLKFMVYLQKENIIDESGMPKERFSAEFPKEGPSILRIQQVVRGDSAAYFCASSPSFSVAGANVLTFGAGSRLTVL.

This chain links TRBV5-1 with TRBJ2-1; 14 bases line up with TRBD2. The V segment lost 4 bases and the J segment 6 bases; nucleotides outside the gene matches: 6. The CDR3 has 16 amino acids. Germline CDR1 and CDR2: SGHRS and YFSETQ. DNA of the CDR3: TGCGCCAGCAGCCCCCGACTAGCGGGAGGGCCCAATGAGCAGTTCTTC. Its translation: CASSPRLAGGPNEQFF.

J is TRBJ2-7 and V is TRBV5-8; no clear D. V lost 0 bases and J lost 4, with 8 bases in between. The CDR3 contains 13 residues. Looked up from germline, CDR1 is SGHTS and CDR2 is YDEGEE. The CDR3 region is CASSLVSRYEQYF. In nucleotides, the CDR3 is TGTGCCAGCAGCTTGGTTTCCAGGTACGAGCAGTACTTC.

The chain employs TRBV2 and TRBJ2-2; TRBD1 matches 8 bases. The CDR3 has 14 residues. The V gene's germline CDR1 is SNHLY and CDR2 FYNNEI. The J segment lost 5 bases and the V segment lost 9 bases, leaving 8 bases of the junction unmatched. CDR3 protein: CASWTGPGTGELFF. The CDR3 nucleotides read TGTGCCAGTTGGACAGGGCCGGGGACCGGGGAGCTGTTTTTT. The entire variable domain, with the rest obtained from reference TRBV2 and TRBJ2-2, is as follows: EPEVTQTPSHQVTQMGQEVILRCVPISNHLYFYWYRQILGQKVEFLVSFYNNEISEKSEIFDDQFSVERPDGSNFTLKIRSTKLEDSAMYFCASWTGPGTGELFFGEGSRLTVL.

The rearrangement uses TRBV6-5 and TRBJ1-2, with D perhaps TRBD1 (5 bases). Trimming cost V 0 bases and J 7 bases, with 15 bases left between them. Germline assignment: CDR1 MNHEY and CDR2 SVGAGI. The CDR3 loop spans 15 amino acids. CDR3 protein: CASSYSSMSRAGYTF. The CDR3 DNA follows: TGTGCCAGCAGTTACTCGTCTATGTCCAGGGCTGGCTACACCTTC.